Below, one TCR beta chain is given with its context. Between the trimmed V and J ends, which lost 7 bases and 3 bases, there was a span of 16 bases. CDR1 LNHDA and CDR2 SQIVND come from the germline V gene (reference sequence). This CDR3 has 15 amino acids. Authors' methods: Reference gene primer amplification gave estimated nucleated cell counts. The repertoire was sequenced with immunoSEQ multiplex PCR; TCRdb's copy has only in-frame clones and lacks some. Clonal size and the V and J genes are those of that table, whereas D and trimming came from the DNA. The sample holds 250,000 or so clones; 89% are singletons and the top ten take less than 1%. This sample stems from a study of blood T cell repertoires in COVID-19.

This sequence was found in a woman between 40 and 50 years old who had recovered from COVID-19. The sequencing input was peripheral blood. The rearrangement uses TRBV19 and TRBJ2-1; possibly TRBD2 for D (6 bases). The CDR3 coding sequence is TGTGCCAGTAAATCGCAGGAGGGCGACTACAATGAGCAGTTCTTC. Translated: CASKSQEGDYNEQFF.